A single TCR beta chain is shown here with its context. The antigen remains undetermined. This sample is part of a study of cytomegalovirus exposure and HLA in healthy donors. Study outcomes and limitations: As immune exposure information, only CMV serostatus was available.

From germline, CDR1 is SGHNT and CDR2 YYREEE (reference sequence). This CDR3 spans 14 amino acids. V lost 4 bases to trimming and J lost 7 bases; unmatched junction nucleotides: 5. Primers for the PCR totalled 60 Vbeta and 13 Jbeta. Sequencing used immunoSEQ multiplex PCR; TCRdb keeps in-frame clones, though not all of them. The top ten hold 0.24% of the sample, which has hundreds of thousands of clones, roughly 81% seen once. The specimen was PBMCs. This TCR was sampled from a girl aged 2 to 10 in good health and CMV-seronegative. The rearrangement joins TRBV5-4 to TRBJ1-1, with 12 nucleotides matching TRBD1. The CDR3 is CASSPGQGAGEAFF. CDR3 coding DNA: TGTGCCAGCAGCCCGGGACAGGGGGCTGGTGAAGCTTTCTTT.